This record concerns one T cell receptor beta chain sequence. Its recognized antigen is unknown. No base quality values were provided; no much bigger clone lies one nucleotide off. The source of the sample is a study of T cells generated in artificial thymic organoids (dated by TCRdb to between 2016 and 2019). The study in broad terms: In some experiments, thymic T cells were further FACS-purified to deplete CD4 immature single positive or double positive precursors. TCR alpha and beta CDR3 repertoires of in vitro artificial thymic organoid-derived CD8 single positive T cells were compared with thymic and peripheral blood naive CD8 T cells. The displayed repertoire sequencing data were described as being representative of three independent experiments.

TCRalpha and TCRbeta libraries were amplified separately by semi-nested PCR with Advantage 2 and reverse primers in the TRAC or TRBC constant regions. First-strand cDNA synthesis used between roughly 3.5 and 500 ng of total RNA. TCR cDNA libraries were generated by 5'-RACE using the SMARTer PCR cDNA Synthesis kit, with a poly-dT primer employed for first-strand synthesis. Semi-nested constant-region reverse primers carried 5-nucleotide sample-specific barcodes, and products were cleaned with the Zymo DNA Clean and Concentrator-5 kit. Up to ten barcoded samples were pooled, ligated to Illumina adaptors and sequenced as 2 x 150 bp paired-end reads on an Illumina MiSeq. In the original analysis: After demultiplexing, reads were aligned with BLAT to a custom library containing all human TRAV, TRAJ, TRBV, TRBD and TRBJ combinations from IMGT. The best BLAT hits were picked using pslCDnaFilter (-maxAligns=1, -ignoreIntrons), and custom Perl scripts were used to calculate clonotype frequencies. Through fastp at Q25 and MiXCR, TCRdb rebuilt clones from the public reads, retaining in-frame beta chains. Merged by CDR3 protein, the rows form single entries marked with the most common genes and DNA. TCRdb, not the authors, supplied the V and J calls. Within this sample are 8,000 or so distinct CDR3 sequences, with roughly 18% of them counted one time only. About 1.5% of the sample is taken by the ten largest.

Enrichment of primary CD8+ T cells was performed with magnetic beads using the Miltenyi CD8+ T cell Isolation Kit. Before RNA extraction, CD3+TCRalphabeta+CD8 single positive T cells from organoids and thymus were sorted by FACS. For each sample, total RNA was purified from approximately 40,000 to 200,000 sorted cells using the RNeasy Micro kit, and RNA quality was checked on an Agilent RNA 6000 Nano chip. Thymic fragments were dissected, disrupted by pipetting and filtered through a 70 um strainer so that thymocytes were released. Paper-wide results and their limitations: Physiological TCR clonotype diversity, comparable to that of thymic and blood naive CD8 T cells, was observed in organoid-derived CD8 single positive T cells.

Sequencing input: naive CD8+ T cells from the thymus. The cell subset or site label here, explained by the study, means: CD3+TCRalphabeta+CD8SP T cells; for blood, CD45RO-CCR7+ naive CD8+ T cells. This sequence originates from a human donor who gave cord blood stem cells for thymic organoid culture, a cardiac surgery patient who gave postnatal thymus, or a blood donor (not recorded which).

The sequenced DNA: TGCAGTGCTTCACCGGGACTAGCGGGATTCACAGATACGCAGTATTTT. Translated, it gives CSASPGLAGFTDTQYF. This receptor chain uses TRBV20-1 and TRBJ2-3; TRBD2 lines up with 13 middle nucleotides. After removal of 5 bases from V and 2 bases from J, the junction retains 7 bases not matched to a gene. Taken from the germline V gene (reference sequence), the CDR1 and CDR2 loops are DFQATT and SNEGSKA. Taken from cysteine to phenylalanine, the CDR3 has 16 residues. Just the 48-base CDR3 DNA is kept, in frame starting at base 1.